The clone carrying this TCR beta chain is a singleton in its sample. Its antigen is not known. The data belong to a study of human thymus T cells. Thymus tissue was removed during corrective cardiac surgery. Donation was from healthy Finnish infants who were having corrective surgery that addressed congenital heart defects. The repertoire was sequenced with immunoSEQ multiplex PCR; TCRdb's copy has only in-frame clones and lacks some. This sample has about 78,000 clones, with 90% to 98% found just once. Overall study results and limits: Repertoires sampled from thymus and blood appeared biased in V and J gene usage. Unrelated people showed highly overlapping thymic repertoires, related research reported.

V lost 4 bases and J lost 0, with 20 bases in between. Germline values: CDR1 SGHDT, CDR2 YYEEEE. The CDR3 is made up of 18 amino acids. The chain carries TRBV5-6 and TRBJ1-3; weak D call: TRBD1 (5 bases). The specimen was thymus tissue. The receptor comes from a boy under two years old with a congenital heart defect but otherwise immunologically healthy. For the CDR3, the DNA is TGTGCCAGCAGCAACCGGGGGGAAGCGAAGAGCTCTGGAAACACCATATATTTT. As protein: CASSNRGEAKSSGNTIYF. The complete variable domain, with remaining parts taken from reference TRBV5-6 and TRBJ1-3, reads DAGVTQSPTHLIKTRGQQVTLRCSPKSGHDTVSWYQQALGQGPQFIFQYYEEEERQRGNFPDRFSGHQFPNYSSELNVNALLLGDSALYLCASSNRGEAKSSGNTIYFGEGSWLTVV.